The rows below give T cell receptor beta chains drawn from one sample of a study of OX40 agonist ivuxolimab in advanced cancers. Sequencing was performed with immunoSEQ multiplex PCR; in TCRdb, only in-frame clones are kept and a portion is missing. Here the sample spans 85,000 to 100,000 clones, 87% being singletons. The sequenced sample was CD4+ or CD8+ T cells sorted from blood, obtained in a trial of the OX40 agonist ivuxolimab. The origin of the receptors is an adult with an advanced solid tumor such as melanoma, head and neck, liver or kidney cancer. The CDR3 runs from the conserved cysteine through the conserved F or W. Clone size appears in some rows only: once, few, many, or a class for an expanded clone.

J,size,V,CDR3
TRBJ2-3,.,TRBV29-1,CSVRMVAGDTQYF
TRBJ1-4,.,TRBV5-1,CASSFRTGGTATNEKLFF
TRBJ1-2,.,TRBV19,CASGGTPGYGYTF
TRBJ2-1,.,TRBV5-6,CASSETSGAYNEQFF
TRBJ2-6,.,TRBV5-4,CASIEVPSGANVLTF
TRBJ2-7,.,TRBV5-6,CASSFTRSSYEQYF
TRBJ1-2,.,TRBV18,CASSPGAGYGYTF
TRBJ1-1,.,TRBV11-3,CASSVTDLNTEAFF
TRBJ1-2,.,TRBV19,CASSRGYDYGYTF
TRBJ2-1,.,TRBV2,CASSRQGLNEQFF
TRBJ2-5,.,TRBV7-2,CATGRTSTQETQYF
TRBJ2-5,few,TRBV5-1,CASSLAGSGRVETQYF
TRBJ2-5,.,TRBV6-1,CASSVSETQYF
TRBJ2-6,.,TRBV4-1,CASSQVIRATGANVLTF
TRBJ2-3,few,TRBV7-2,CASSLKSAGVGDTQYF
TRBJ2-1,.,TRBV5-4,CASSPIGGMASTNEQFF
TRBJ2-2,.,TRBV14,CASSQTLGTGELFF
TRBJ2-1,.,TRBV5-5,CASSPAGTSHNEQFF
TRBJ2-4,.,TRBV6-5,CASSTRMWDIQYF
TRBJ1-3,.,TRBV10-1,CASSDSGLSGNTIYF
TRBJ1-3,.,TRBV7-6,CASSRQRSSGNTIYF
TRBJ2-7,.,TRBV6-1,CASSEEMVGEQYF
TRBJ2-5,.,TRBV5-4,CASSLWGVETQYF
TRBJ2-6,.,TRBV15,CATSRFTWDNYRSGANVLTF
TRBJ2-1,once,TRBV7-9,CASSFPDREQFF
TRBJ2-3,.,TRBV29-1,CSVEGVTGGHDTQYF
TRBJ2-1,.,TRBV7-7,CASSSNRANEQFF
TRBJ2-1,.,TRBV27,CASSLYGGYQQFF
TRBJ2-5,.,TRBV7-2,CASSLDFQETQYF
TRBJ2-5,.,TRBV5-1,CASSLSPGMEETQYF
TRBJ1-1,.,TRBV14,CASSPINTEAFF
TRBJ2-1,.,TRBV14,CASSQDYGTGTYNEQFF
TRBJ2-7,.,TRBV9,CASSPGLAGGLSYEQYF
TRBJ2-1,.,TRBV7-7,CASSPDRVWGEQFF
TRBJ1-2,.,TRBV30,CAWSGGGDKNYGYTF
TRBJ2-2,.,TRBV4-2,CASSPLAGAVGELFF
TRBJ2-1,.,TRBV19,CASGDPEQFF
TRBJ1-4,.,TRBV4-2,CASSQDGTGTGKLFF
TRBJ2-1,once,TRBV29-1,CSVEGLAGYEQFF
TRBJ2-7,.,TRBV6-5,CASREAGTAYEQYF
TRBJ1-4,.,TRBV6-5,CASSAPGTVLEKLFF
TRBJ1-3,.,TRBV6-6,CASSYVADSGNTIYF
TRBJ1-1,once,TRBV30,CAWIAENTEAFF
TRBJ2-3,.,TRBV10-3,CAIRGRDTQYF
TRBJ2-2,once,TRBV4-3,CASSQDRGTGELFF
TRBJ2-7,.,TRBV5-1,CASSTEGRGGLDEQYF
TRBJ2-3,.,TRBV11-2,CASSLGAGGSTDTQYF
TRBJ1-2,.,TRBV28,CASSPTGFYGYTF
TRBJ1-1,.,TRBV11-3,CASVPRQGSNTEAFF
TRBJ2-7,.,TRBV18,CASSFSTPGQGPYEQYF
TRBJ1-2,.,TRBV19,CASKAGTETGYTF
TRBJ1-2,.,TRBV28,CASSSDWGSKGYTF
TRBJ2-3,.,TRBV29-1,CSVEDGDTQYF
TRBJ1-2,.,TRBV7-8,CASSLAPSRQGVYGYTF